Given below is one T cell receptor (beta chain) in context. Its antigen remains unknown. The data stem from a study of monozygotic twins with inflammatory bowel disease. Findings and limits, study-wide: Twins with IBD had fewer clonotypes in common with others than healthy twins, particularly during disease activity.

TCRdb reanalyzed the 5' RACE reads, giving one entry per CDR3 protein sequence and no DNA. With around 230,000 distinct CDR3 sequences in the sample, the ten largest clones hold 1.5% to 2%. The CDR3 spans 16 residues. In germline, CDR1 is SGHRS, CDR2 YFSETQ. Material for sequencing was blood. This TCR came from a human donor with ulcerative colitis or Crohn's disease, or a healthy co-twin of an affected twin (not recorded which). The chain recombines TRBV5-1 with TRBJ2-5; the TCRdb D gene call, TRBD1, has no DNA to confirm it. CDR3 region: CASSLGGVGTLETQYF.